Sequencing of this T cell receptor (beta chain) was carried out in a study of CD4 T cells in relation to SARS-CoV-2 and coronaviruses. As regards this clone: No antigen is known for it.

Before the COVID-19 pandemic, during about 2011-2019, CD4+ T cells were taken from unexposed donors. After less than 11 days of culture, CD4+ T cells were isolated. CDR3 length equals 15 residues. Germline values: CDR1 SGHTA, CDR2 FQGNSA. V lost 1 base and J lost 3; bases outside the gene matches: 5. TCRdb's copy holds only in-frame clones and misses some; the assay was immunoSEQ multiplex PCR. This table has about 22,000 clones, just under 70% appearing once. Sequenced: CD4+ T cells from PBMCs, cultured in vitro. The receptor was isolated from a human donor in good health. V usage is TRBV7-2 and J usage is TRBJ2-7, with 8 bases that match TRBD2. The chain's CDR3 is CASSLEGSGIYEQYF. As DNA, the CDR3 is TGTGCCAGCAGCTTAGAGGGTAGCGGGATCTACGAGCAGTACTTC.